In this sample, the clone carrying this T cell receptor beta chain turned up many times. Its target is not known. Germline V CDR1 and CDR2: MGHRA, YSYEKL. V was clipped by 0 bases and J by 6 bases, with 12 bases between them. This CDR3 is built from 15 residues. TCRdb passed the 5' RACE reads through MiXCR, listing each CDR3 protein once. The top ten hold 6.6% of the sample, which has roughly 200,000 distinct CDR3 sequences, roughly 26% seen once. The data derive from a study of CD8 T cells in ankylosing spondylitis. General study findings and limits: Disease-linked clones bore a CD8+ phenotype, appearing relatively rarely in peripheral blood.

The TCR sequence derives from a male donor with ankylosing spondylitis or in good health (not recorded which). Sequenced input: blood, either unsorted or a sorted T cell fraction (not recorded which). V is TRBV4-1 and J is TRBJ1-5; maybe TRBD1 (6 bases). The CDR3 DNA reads TGCGCCAGCAGCCAAGATCCCACAGGGCGTCAGCCCCAGCATTTT. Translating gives CASSQDPTGRQPQHF.